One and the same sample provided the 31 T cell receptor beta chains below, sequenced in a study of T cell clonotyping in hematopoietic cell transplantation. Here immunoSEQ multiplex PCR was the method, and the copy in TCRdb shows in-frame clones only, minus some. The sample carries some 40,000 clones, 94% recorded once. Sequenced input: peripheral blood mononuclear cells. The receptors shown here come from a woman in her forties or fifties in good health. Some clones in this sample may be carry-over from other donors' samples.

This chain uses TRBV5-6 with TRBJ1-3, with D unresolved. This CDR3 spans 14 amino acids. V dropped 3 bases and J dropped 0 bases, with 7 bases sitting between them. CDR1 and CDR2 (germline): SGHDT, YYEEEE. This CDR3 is CASSSVGSGNTIYF. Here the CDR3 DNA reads TGTGCCAGCAGCTCTGTTGGCTCTGGAAACACCATATATTTT.

CDR3 sequence: CASSISLANQPQHF. In nucleotides, the CDR3 is TGTGCCAGTAGTATTTCCTTGGCCAATCAGCCCCAGCATTTT. This sequence joins TRBV19 and TRBJ1-5; D is uncertain. Trimming pared 3 bases from V and 3 bases from J, leaving 9 bases between. Germline loops: CDR1 LNHDA, CDR2 SQIVND (reference sequence). The CDR3 is made up of 14 amino acids.

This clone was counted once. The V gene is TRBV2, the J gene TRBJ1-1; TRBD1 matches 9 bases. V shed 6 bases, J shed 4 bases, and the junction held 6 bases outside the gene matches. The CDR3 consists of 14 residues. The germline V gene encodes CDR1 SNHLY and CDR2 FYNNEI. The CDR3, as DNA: TGTGCCAGCAGAAAGGGACAGGGTGGCACTGAAGCTTTCTTT. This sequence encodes CASRKGQGGTEAFF.

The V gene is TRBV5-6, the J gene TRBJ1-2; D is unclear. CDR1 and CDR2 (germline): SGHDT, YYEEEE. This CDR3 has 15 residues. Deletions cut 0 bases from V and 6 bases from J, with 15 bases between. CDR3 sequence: CASSLAWTLGDGYTF. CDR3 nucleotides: TGTGCCAGCAGCTTGGCATGGACCCTAGGAGATGGCTACACCTTC.

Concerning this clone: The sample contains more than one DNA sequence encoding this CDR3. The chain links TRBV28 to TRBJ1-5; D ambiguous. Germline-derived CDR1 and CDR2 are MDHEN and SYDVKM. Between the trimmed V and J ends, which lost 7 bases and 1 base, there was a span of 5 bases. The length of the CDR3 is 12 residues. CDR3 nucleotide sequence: TGTGCCAGCAAACGGAGCAATCAGCCCCAGCATTTT. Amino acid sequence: CASKRSNQPQHF.

CDR3 residues: CASTLPGQVEQPQHF. The CDR3, as DNA: TGTGCCAGCACCTTACCCGGACAGGTGGAACAGCCCCAGCATTTT. The V call is TRBV28, the J call TRBJ1-5; 7 bases agree with TRBD1. V lost 7 bases, J lost 7 bases, and 13 bases stayed unmatched. The CDR3 runs 15 residues. The germline gives CDR1 MDHEN, CDR2 SYDVKM.

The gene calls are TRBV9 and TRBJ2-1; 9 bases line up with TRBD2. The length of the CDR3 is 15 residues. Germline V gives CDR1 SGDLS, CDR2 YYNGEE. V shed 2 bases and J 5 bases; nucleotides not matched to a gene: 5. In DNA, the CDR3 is TGTGCCAGCAGCGTGCAGCGGGGGGCCCACAATGAGCAGTTCTTC. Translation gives CASSVQRGAHNEQFF.

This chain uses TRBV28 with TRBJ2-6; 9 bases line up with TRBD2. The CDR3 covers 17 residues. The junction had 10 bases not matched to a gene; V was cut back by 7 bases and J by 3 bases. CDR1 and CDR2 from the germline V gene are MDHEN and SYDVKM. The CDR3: CASTGGGGVFGANVLTF. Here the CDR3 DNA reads TGTGCCAGCACCGGCGGGGGGGGAGTCTTTGGGGCCAACGTCCTGACTTTC.

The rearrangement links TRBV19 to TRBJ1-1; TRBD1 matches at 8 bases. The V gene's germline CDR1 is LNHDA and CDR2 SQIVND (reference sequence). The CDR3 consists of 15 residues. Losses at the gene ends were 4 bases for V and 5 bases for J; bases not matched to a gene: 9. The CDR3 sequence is CASSKRVRGQTEAFF. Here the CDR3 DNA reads TGTGCCAGTAGTAAGCGAGTCAGGGGGCAAACTGAAGCTTTCTTT.

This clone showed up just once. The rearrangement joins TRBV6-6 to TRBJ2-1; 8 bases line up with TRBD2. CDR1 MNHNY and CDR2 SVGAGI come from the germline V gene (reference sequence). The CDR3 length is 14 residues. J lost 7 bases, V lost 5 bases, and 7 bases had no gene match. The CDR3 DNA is TGTGCCAGCAGTCGGGGGGGCCCTGTTAATGAGCAGTTCTTC. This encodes CASSRGGPVNEQFF.

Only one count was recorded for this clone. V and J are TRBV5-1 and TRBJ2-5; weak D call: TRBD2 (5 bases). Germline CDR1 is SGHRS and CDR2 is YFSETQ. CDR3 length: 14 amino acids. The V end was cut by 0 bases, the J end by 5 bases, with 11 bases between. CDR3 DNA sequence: TGCGCCAGCAGCTTGGGAGGGTTTTGGGAGACCCAGTACTTC. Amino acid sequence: CASSLGGFWETQYF.

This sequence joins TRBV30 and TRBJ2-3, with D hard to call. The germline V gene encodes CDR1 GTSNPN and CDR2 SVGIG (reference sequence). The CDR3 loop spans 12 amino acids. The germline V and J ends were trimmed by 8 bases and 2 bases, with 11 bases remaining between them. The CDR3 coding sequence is TGTGCCCGGAAAGGGTTCACAGATACGCAGTATTTT. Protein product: CARKGFTDTQYF. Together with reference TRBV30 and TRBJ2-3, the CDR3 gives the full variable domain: SQTIHQWPATLVQPVGSPLSLECTVEGTSNPNLYWYRQAAGRGLQLLFYSVGIGQISSEVPQNLSASRPQDRQFILSSKKLLLSDSGFYLCARKGFTDTQYFGPGTRLTVL.

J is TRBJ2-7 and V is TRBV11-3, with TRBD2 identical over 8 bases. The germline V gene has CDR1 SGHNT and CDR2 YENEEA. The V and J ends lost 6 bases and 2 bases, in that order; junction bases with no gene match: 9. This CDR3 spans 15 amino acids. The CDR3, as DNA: TGTGCCAGCAGTACCAGTGGCGGGAGGACCTACGAGCAGTACTTC. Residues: CASSTSGGRTYEQYF.

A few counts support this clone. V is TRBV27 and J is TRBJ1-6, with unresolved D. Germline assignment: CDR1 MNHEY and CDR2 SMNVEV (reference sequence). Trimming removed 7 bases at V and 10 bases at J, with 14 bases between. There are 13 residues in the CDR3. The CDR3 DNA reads TGTGCCAGCAAATCCCCCCGGACCTCACCCCTCCACTTT. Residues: CASKSPRTSPLHF.

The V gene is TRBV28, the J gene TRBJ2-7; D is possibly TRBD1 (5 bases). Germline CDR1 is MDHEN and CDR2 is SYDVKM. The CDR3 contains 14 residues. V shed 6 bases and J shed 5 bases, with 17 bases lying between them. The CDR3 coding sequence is TGTGCCAGCAGCTCTAGACAGACAGTCCACGAGCAGTACTTC. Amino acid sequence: CASSSRQTVHEQYF. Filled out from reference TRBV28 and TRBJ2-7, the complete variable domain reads DVKVTQSSRYLVKRTGEKVFLECVQDMDHENMFWYRQDPGLGLRLIYFSYDVKMKEKGDIPEGYSVSREKKERFSLILESASTNQTSMYLCASSSRQTVHEQYFGPGTRLTVT.

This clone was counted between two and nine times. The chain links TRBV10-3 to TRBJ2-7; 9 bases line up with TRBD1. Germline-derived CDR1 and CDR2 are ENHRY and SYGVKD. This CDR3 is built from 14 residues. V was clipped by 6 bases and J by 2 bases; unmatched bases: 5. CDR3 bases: TGTGCCATCAGCACCGGGACAGGGACCTACGAGCAGTACTTC. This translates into CAISTGTGTYEQYF.

The CDR3 loop is CASSFSRMNTEAFF. The CDR3 DNA reads TGTGCCAGCAGTTTCTCACGGATGAACACTGAAGCTTTCTTT. The rearrangement uses TRBV6-5 and TRBJ1-1; D uncertain. Germline CDR1 is MNHEY and CDR2 is SVGAGI. This CDR3 has 14 amino acids. V was shortened by 4 bases and J by 0 bases, with 9 bases between the two germline ends.

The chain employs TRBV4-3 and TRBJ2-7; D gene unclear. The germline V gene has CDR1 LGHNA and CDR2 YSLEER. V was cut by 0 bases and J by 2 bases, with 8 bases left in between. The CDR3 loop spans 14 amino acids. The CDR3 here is CASSQDDGPYEQYF. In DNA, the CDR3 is TGCGCCAGCAGCCAAGACGACGGACCCTACGAGCAGTACTTC.

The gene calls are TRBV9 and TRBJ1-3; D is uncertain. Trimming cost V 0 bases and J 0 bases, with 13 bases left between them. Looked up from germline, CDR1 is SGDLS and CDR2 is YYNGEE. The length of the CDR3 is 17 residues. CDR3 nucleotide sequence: TGTGCCAGCAGCGTAGGCGATGGCCGGCCCTCTGGAAACACCATATATTTT. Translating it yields CASSVGDGRPSGNTIYF.

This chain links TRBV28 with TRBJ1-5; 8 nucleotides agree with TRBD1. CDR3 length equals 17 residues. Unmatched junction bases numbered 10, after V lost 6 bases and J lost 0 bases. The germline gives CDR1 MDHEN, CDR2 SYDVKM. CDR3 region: CASRERTGTYSNQPQHF. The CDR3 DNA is TGTGCCAGCAGGGAACGGACAGGGACTTATAGCAATCAGCCCCAGCATTTT.

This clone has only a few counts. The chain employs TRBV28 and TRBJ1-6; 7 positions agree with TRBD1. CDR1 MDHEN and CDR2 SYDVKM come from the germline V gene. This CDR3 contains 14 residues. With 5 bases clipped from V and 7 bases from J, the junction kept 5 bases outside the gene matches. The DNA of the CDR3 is TGTGCCAGCAGTATGCAGGGGGGAAATTCACCCCTCCACTTT. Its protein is CASSMQGGNSPLHF.

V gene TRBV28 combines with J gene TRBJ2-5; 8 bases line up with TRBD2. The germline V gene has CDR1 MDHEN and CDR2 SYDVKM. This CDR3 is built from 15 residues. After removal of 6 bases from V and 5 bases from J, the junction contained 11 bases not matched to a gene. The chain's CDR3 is CASSLPGLGQETQYF. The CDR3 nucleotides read TGTGCCAGCAGCCTGCCGGGACTAGGACAGGAGACCCAGTACTTC.

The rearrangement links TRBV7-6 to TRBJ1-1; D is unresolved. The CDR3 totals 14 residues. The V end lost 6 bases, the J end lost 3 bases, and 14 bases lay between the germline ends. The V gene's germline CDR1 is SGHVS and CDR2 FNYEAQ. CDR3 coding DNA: TGTGCCAGCAGAGGAGAAGGGTGGGACACTGAAGCTTTCTTT. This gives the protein CASRGEGWDTEAFF.

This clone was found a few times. CDR3 DNA: TGTGCCAGCAGTTTCCAGATCATCGGGGCAGGGGGCGACTACACCTTC. As protein: CASSFQIIGAGGDYTF. This sequence joins TRBV6-5 and TRBJ1-2; 8 nucleotides align to TRBD1. The CDR3 is made up of 16 amino acids. With V trimmed by 4 bases and J by 10 bases, 17 bases remained unmatched. The germline V gene encodes CDR1 MNHEY and CDR2 SVGAGI.

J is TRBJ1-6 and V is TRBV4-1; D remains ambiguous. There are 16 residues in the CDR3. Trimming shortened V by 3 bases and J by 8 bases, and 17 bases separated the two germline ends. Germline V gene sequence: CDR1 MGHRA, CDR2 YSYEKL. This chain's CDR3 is CASSHHTGSLYSPLHF. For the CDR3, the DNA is TGCGCCAGCAGCCACCACACGGGCTCCTTGTATTCACCCCTCCACTTT.

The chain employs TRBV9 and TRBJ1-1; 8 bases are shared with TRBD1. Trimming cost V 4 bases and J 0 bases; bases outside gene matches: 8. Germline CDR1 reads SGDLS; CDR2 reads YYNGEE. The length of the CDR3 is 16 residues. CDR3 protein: CASSPAWTGMNTEAFF. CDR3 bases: TGTGCCAGCAGCCCTGCTTGGACAGGGATGAACACTGAAGCTTTCTTT. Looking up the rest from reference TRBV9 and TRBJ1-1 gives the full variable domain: DSGVTQTPKHLITATGQRVTLRCSPRSGDLSVYWYQQSLDQGLQFLIQYYNGEERAKGNILERFSAQQFPDLHSELNLSSLELGDSALYFCASSPAWTGMNTEAFFGQGTRLTVV.

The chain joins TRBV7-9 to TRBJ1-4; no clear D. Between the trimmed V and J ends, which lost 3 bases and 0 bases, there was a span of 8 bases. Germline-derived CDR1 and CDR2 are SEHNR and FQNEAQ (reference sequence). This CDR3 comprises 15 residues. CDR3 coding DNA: TGTGCCAGCAGCTTCTTCCTAGCAACTAATGAAAAACTGTTTTTT. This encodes CASSFFLATNEKLFF.

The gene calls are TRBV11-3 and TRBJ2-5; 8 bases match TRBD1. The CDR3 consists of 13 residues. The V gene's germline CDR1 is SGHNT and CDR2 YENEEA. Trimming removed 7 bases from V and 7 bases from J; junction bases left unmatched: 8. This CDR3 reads CASTHLTGGTQYF. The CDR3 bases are TGTGCCAGCACCCATTTAACAGGGGGGACCCAGTACTTC.

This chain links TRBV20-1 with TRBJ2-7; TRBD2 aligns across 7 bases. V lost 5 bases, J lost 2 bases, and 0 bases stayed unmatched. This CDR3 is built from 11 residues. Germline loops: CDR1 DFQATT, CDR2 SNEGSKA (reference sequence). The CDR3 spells CSAAGAYEQYF. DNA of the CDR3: TGCAGTGCTGCGGGAGCCTACGAGCAGTACTTC.

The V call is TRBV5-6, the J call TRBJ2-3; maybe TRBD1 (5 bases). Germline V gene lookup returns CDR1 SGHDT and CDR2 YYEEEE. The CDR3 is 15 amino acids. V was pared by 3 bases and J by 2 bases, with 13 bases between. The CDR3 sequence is CASSSYQGFTDTQYF. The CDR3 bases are TGTGCCAGCAGCTCATATCAGGGATTCACAGATACGCAGTATTTT.

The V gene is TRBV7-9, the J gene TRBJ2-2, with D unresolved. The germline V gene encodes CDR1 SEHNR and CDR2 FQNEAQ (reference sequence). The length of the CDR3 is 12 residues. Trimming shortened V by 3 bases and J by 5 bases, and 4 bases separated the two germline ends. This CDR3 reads CASSFETGELFF. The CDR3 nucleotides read TGTGCCAGCAGCTTTGAGACCGGGGAGCTGTTTTTT.